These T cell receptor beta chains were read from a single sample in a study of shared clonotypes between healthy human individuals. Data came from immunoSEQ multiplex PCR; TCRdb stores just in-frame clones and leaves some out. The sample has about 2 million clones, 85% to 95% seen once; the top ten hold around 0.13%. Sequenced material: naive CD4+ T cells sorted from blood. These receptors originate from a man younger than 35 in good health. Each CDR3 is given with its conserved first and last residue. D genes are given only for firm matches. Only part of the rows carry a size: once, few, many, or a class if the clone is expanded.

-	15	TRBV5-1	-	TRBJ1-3	TGCGCCAGCAGCTTGGATCCCGGGGCCGGAAACACCATATATTTT	CASSLDPGAGNTIYF
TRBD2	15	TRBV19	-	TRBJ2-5	TGTGCCAGTAGTATAGCTCGACTAGCGGGAGAGACCCAGTACTTC	CASSIARLAGETQYF
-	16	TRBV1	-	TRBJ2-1	TGCACCAGCAGCCAAGTAGCCAGCCCCCCCTACAATGAGCAGTTCTTC	CTSSQVASPPYNEQFF
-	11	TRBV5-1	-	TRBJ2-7	TGCGCCAGCAGTGCTACCTACGAGCAGTACTTC	CASSATYEQYF
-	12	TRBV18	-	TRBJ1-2	TGTGCCAGCTCACCACAGGGGAATGGCTACACCTTC	CASSPQGNGYTF
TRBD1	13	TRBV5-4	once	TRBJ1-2	TGTGCCAGCAGCTTCGCAGGGACAGATGGCTACACCTTC	CASSFAGTDGYTF
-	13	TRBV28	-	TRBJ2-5	TGTGCCAGCAGTTTCAGCTACCACCCAGCCCAGTACTTC	CASSFSYHPAQYF
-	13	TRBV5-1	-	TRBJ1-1	TGCGCCAGCAGCTTGGACTCCATTGGAGAGGCTTTCTTT	CASSLDSIGEAFF
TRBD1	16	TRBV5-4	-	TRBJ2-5	TGTGCCAGCAGCTCACCGGACAGGGGAGGACAAGAGACCCAGTACTTC	CASSSPDRGGQETQYF
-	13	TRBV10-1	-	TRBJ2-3	TGCGCCAGCAGTCCATGGAGCACAGATACGCAGTATTTT	CASSPWSTDTQYF
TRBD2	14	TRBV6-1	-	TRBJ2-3	TGTGCCAGCAAGGCGGGGGGCTACACAGATACGCAGTATTTT	CASKAGGYTDTQYF
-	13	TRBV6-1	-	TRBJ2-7	TGTGCCAGCAGTCGGGCCAGCTCCTACGAGCAGTACTTC	CASSRASSYEQYF
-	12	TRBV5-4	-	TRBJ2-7	TGTGCCAGCAGCTTGATCGAAAACGAGCAGTACTTC	CASSLIENEQYF
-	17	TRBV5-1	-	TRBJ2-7	TGCGCCAGCAGCAACCGTCGCGGGGGGACAGGGACCTACGAGCAGTACTTC	CASSNRRGGTGTYEQYF
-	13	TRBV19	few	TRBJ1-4	TGTGCCAGTAGTGACCGGCCGAATGAAAAACTGTTTTTT	CASSDRPNEKLFF
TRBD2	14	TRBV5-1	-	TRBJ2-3	TGCGCCAGCAGCTTAGCGGGAGTTCCAGATACGCAGTATTTT	CASSLAGVPDTQYF
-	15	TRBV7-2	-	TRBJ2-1	TGTGCCAGCAGCTTAGCGTATGCCCAAATAAATGAGCAGTTCTTC	CASSLAYAQINEQFF
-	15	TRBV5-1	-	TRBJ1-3	TGCGCCAGCAGCCCGCGGACAGCCTCTGGAAACACCATATATTTT	CASSPRTASGNTIYF
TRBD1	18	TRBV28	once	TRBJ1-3	TGTGCCAGCAGTTTATCCCAGACAGGGACCTTCTCTGGAAACACCATATATTTT	CASSLSQTGTFSGNTIYF
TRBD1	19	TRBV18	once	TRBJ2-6	TGTGCCAGCTCACCGGGAGACAGGGCCCTCTTCTCTGGGGCCAACGTCCTGACTTTC	CASSPGDRALFSGANVLTF
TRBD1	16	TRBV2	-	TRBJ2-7	TGTGCCAGCAGTGAAAAAGGGACAGGGGGCGGGTACGAGCAGTACTTC	CASSEKGTGGGYEQYF
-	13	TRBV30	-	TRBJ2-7	TGTGCCTGGAGGATTGGGCTAGCAGCCGAGCAGTACTTC	CAWRIGLAAEQYF
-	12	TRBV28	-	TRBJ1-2	TGTGCCAGCAAACAGGGTAACTATGGCTACACCTTC	CASKQGNYGYTF
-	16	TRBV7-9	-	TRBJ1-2	TGTGCCAGCAGCTCCCTGGGACCTACCTCTAACTATGGCTACACCTTC	CASSSLGPTSNYGYTF
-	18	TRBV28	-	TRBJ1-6	TGTGCCAGCAGTTTCAGTGGACTCCCCAGCTCCTATAATTCACCCCTCCACTTT	CASSFSGLPSSYNSPLHF
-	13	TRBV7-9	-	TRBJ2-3	TGTGCCAGCAGCCGACCAGGGAAAGATACGCAGTATTTT	CASSRPGKDTQYF
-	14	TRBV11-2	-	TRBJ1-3	TGTGCCAGCAGCTTACCCTCACAGGGACACACCATATATTTT	CASSLPSQGHTIYF